Below are 21 T cell receptor beta chains sequenced from a single sample in a study of blood T cell repertoires in COVID-19. Sequencing used immunoSEQ multiplex PCR; TCRdb keeps in-frame clones, though not all of them. The table records approximately 330,000 clones, just over 85% of them present only once. Sequences were obtained from PBMCs or T cells enriched from blood (not recorded which). The receptors originated from a woman in her thirties or forties with acute COVID-19.

The table lists this clone with a few counts. This chain links TRBV24-1 with TRBJ2-6; a weak D match, TRBD1 (7 bases). Trimming took 0 bases from V and 0 from J, leaving 14 bases between them. The CDR3 totals 19 residues. Germline V gene sequence: CDR1 KGHDR, CDR2 SFDVKD. The CDR3 DNA reads as TGTGCCACCAGTGATTTGAGGGCAGGGGGGTGCTCTGGGGCCAACGTCCTGACTTTC. The encoded protein is CATSDLRAGGCSGANVLTF.

The V gene is TRBV24-1, the J gene TRBJ1-5; 10 nucleotides agree with TRBD1. This CDR3 comprises 16 residues. Germline assignment: CDR1 KGHDR and CDR2 SFDVKD. The V segment lost 4 bases and the J segment 3 bases; nucleotides outside the gene matches: 5. CDR3 coding DNA: TGTGCCACCAGTGAACGGGACAGGGGTGACAATCAGCCCCAGCATTTT. Residues: CATSERDRGDNQPQHF.

Only one count was recorded for this clone. J is TRBJ2-1 and V is TRBV18; TRBD2 aligns across 9 bases. This CDR3 contains 14 residues. V lost 3 bases and J lost 5; bases outside the gene matches: 2. Germline CDR1 and CDR2: KGHSH and LQKENI. In nucleotides, the CDR3 is TGTGCCAGCTCACCGCTAGCGGGGCACAATGAGCAGTTCTTC. Amino acids: CASSPLAGHNEQFF.

This clone showed up just a few times. J is TRBJ2-3 and V is TRBV24-1, with 10 bases lining up with TRBD1. V shed 4 bases and J 1 base; nucleotides not matched to a gene: 10. The V gene's germline CDR1 is KGHDR and CDR2 SFDVKD. This CDR3 comprises 18 residues. DNA of the CDR3: TGTGCCACCAGTGACCTAGGAGGAGGGACAGGGGGCACAGATACGCAGTATTTT. This codes for CATSDLGGGTGGTDTQYF.

The V and J genes are TRBV12-3 or TRBV12-4 and TRBJ2-7; unclear D gene. The CDR3 spans 13 residues. Deletions cut 5 bases from V and 1 base from J, with 9 bases between. CDR3 sequence reads: CASSRGASYEQYF. As DNA, the CDR3 is TGTGCCAGCAGTCGTGGAGCTTCCTACGAGCAGTACTTC.

This clone was detected once. V gene TRBV9 combines with J gene TRBJ2-2, with 11 bases matching TRBD2. Germline CDR1 is SGDLS and CDR2 is YYNGEE. Trimming took 4 bases from V and 4 from J; bases not matched to a gene: 9. The CDR3 extends over 17 amino acids. CDR3 DNA sequence: TGTGCCAGCAGCCCGAGGGGACTAGCGGAGACCACCGGGGAGCTGTTTTTT. This translates into CASSPRGLAETTGELFF. The full variable domain, completed using reference TRBV9 and TRBJ2-2, is DSGVTQTPKHLITATGQRVTLRCSPRSGDLSVYWYQQSLDQGLQFLIQYYNGEERAKGNILERFSAQQFPDLHSELNLSSLELGDSALYFCASSPRGLAETTGELFFGEGSRLTVL.

This clone has a handful of counts. The chain couples TRBV28 to TRBJ1-1; TRBD1 is a possible D gene (5 bases). Germline-derived CDR1 and CDR2 are MDHEN and SYDVKM. Between the trimmed V and J ends, which lost 4 bases and 1 base, there was a span of 13 bases. The CDR3 contains 15 residues. CDR3 DNA sequence: TGTGCCAGCAGTTCCGACAGATTATGGAACACTGAAGCTTTCTTT. Its protein product is CASSSDRLWNTEAFF.

V gene TRBV4-2 combines with J gene TRBJ2-1; D is possibly TRBD2 (5 bases). Germline CDR1 is LGHNA and CDR2 is YNFKEQ. This CDR3 spans 14 amino acids. Trimming pared 0 bases from V and 6 bases from J, leaving 9 bases between. CDR3 sequence reads: CASSQEASPNEQFF. CDR3 nucleotide sequence: TGTGCCAGCAGCCAAGAAGCTAGCCCCAATGAGCAGTTCTTC.

The chain carries TRBV6-5 and TRBJ1-5; TRBD1 might be the D (6 bases). The CDR3 is made up of 15 amino acids. Germline CDR1 MNHEY, CDR2 SVGAGI. Between the trimmed V and J ends, which lost 2 bases and 3 bases, there was a span of 11 bases. The CDR3 DNA reads TGTGCCAGCAGTTACCGAGGGGGACCCAATCAGCCCCAGCATTTT. Translated, it gives CASSYRGGPNQPQHF.

The V gene is TRBV11-2, the J gene TRBJ1-1; possible D gene TRBD1, 5 bases. Germline values: CDR1 SGHAT, CDR2 FQNNGV. The CDR3 runs 14 residues. Trimming left V 1 base short and J 7 bases short, with 13 bases between. This CDR3 is CASSLAQGGGEAFF. For the CDR3, the DNA is TGTGCCAGCAGCTTAGCCCAGGGAGGAGGTGAAGCTTTCTTT.

The chain has TRBV24-1 and TRBJ1-1, with 8 bases fitting TRBD1. The CDR3 runs 14 residues. The germline gives CDR1 KGHDR, CDR2 SFDVKD. J was trimmed by 11 bases and V by 9 bases; bases with no gene match: 16. CDR3 sequence: CATGMGQAPELAFF. The CDR3 DNA follows: TGTGCCACCGGAATGGGACAGGCCCCCGAGCTGGCTTTCTTT.

This chain uses TRBV4-2 with TRBJ2-5; 7 positions agree with TRBD2. The germline gives CDR1 LGHNA, CDR2 YNFKEQ. This CDR3 spans 17 amino acids. The V gene end was trimmed by 4 bases and the J gene end by 3 bases; junction bases not matched to a gene: 14. The CDR3 DNA is TGTGCCAGCAGCCCAGAACTCCGGACTAGTGGTAAAGAGACCCAGTACTTC. Protein sequence: CASSPELRTSGKETQYF.

The V call is TRBV9, the J call TRBJ1-6, with D uncertain. V shed 3 bases and J shed 7 bases, with 5 bases lying between them. Germline lookup yields CDR1 SGDLS and CDR2 YYNGEE. The CDR3 consists of 12 residues. The CDR3 protein is CASSALNSPLHF. CDR3 DNA sequence: TGTGCCAGCAGCGCTTTGAATTCACCCCTCCACTTT.

The rearrangement links TRBV5-8 to TRBJ2-1; 12 bases fit TRBD1. V shed 2 bases, J shed 5 bases, and the junction held 2 bases outside the gene matches. The CDR3 contains 15 residues. Germline CDR1 is SGHTS and CDR2 is YDEGEE. In DNA form, the CDR3 reads TGTGCCAGCAGCTTAGGGACAGGGGGCCACAATGAGCAGTTCTTC. As protein: CASSLGTGGHNEQFF.

The rearrangement links TRBV6-5 to TRBJ1-1; 7 bases map to TRBD1. CDR3 length: 13 amino acids. V lost 6 bases and J lost 8; bases outside the gene matches: 9. The germline V gene encodes CDR1 MNHEY and CDR2 SVGAGI. CDR3 residues: CASRRGPSLEAFF. DNA for the CDR3: TGTGCCAGCAGGAGGGGGCCCTCGCTGGAAGCTTTCTTT.

This rearrangement joins TRBV10-3 to TRBJ1-1, with D maybe TRBD1 (6 bases). CDR1 is ENHRY and CDR2 is SYGVKD in the germline V gene. The V end was cut by 4 bases, the J end by 0 bases, with 9 bases between. The CDR3 totals 14 residues. The CDR3 protein is CAISVGQLNTEAFF. DNA of the CDR3: TGTGCCATCAGTGTCGGACAGCTGAACACTGAAGCTTTCTTT.

V usage is TRBV6-2 or TRBV6-3 and J usage is TRBJ2-7, with 10 bases matching TRBD2. This CDR3 is built from 15 residues. Per germline, CDR1 MNHEY and CDR2 SVGEGT. With 2 bases clipped from V and 3 bases from J, the junction kept 4 bases outside the gene matches. The CDR3 reads CASSYPRTSGYEQYF. Written as DNA, the CDR3 is TGTGCCAGCAGTTACCCGAGGACTAGCGGCTACGAGCAGTACTTC.

This clone has only one observation. V is TRBV4-2 and J is TRBJ2-7; 12 positions match TRBD2. CDR1 and CDR2 (germline): LGHNA, YNFKEQ. The CDR3 runs 17 residues. The ends lost 1 base at V and 6 bases at J; junction bases unmatched: 10. The CDR3 coding sequence is TGTGCCAGCAGCCAAGTTCGAGCTAGCGGGGGGGCCTCCGAGCAGTACTTC. Translation gives CASSQVRASGGASEQYF.

The chain carries TRBV4-3 and TRBJ2-1; the match to TRBD2 covers 12 bases. V lost 6 bases, J lost 8 bases, and 14 bases stayed unmatched. Germline CDR1 LGHNA, CDR2 YSLEER. The CDR3 has 17 amino acids. This CDR3 reads CASSRLAGDLGSDEQFF. CDR3 sequence (DNA): TGCGCCAGCAGTAGACTAGCGGGGGACTTAGGGAGCGATGAGCAGTTCTTC.

This chain connects TRBV6-2 or TRBV6-3 to TRBJ2-2; D is unresolved. V was shortened by 2 bases and J by 5 bases, with 3 bases between the two germline ends. Germline CDR1 and CDR2: MNHEY and SVGEGT. CDR3 length: 12 amino acids. CDR3 amino acids: CASSYQTGELFF. CDR3 in DNA: TGTGCCAGCAGTTACCAAACCGGGGAGCTGTTTTTT.

The J gene is TRBJ2-5, the V gene TRBV28; the match to TRBD1 covers 9 bases. The CDR3 runs 15 residues. Germline-derived CDR1 and CDR2 are MDHEN and SYDVKM. V lost 3 bases, J lost 0 bases, and 2 bases stayed unmatched. The CDR3 DNA is TGTGCCAGCAGTTTGACAGGGGGTTACCAAGAGACCCAGTACTTC. This gives the protein CASSLTGGYQETQYF.